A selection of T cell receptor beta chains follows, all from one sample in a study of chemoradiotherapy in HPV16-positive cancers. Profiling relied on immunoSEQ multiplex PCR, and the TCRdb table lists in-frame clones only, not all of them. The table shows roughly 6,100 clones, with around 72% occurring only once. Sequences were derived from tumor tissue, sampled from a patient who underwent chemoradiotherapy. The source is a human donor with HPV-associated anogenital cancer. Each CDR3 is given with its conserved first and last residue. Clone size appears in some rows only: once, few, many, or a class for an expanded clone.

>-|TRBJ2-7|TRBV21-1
CAFPGYEQYF
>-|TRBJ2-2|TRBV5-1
CASSLSAVRHGELFF
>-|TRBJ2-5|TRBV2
CASRSDRGETQYF
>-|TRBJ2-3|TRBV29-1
CSVRISGYTDTQYF
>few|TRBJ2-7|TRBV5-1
CASSPGTSGMSYEQYF
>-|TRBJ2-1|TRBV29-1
CSVDSGSYNEQFF
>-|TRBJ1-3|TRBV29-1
CSVSDRAGNTIYF
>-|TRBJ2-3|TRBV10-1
CASSPGTSGSDTQYF
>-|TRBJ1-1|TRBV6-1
CASSPTGSNTEAFF
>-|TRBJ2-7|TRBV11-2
CASSFYTTSGIHEQYF
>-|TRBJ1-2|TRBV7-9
CASSPRTGPYGYTF
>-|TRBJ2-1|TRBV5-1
CASSLRYNEQFF
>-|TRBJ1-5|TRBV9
CASSTGGPLSNQPQHF
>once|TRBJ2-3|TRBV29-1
CSVGTGNFDTQYF
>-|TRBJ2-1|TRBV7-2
CASSPGGPKGEQFF
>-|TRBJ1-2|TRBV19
CASSAPPGALGGYTF
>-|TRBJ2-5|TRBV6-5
CASSYTSGRSETQYF
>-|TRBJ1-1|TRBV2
CASSERGAFF
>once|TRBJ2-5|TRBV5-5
CASSLGLLAAYQETQYF
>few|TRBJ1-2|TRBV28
CASSSSGTLKTGGYTF
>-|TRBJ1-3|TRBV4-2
CASSQVQGANRPGNTIYF
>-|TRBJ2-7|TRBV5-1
CASSRDSRSYEQYF
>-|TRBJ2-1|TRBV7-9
CASSLVPTSGRTNEQFF
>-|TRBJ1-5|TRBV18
CASSRGGSGNQPQHF
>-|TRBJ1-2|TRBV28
CASSLYKGYTF
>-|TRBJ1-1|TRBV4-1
CASSQTTRTENTEAFF
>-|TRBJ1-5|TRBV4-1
CASSQDPTGRNNQPQHF
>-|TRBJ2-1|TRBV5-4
CASSLLGLGRKYNEQFF
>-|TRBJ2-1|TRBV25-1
CASTPAWATQIYNEQFF
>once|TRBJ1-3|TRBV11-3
CASSLNGYSGNTIYF
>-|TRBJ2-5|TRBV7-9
CASSLGVGGQETQYF
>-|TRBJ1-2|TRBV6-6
CASRGARTDYGYTF
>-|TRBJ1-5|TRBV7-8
CASSFSGVEQPQHF
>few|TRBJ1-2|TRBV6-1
CASSGRTGSGGYGYTF
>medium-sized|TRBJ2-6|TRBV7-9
CASSLAGGANVLTF
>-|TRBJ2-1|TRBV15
CATSFRESSYNEQFF
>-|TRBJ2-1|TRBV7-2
CASSLVGTSHHEQFF
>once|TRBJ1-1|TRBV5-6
CATSRGLGNTEAFF
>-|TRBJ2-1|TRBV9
CASSVDLNEQFF
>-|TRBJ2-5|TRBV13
CASSLGSSTREGGETQYF
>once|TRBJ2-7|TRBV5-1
CASSSTGQSYEQYF
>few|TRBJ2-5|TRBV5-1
CASSYPRDQLETQETQYF
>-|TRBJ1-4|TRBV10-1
CASSEGEKLFF
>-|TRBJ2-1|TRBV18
CASSPPPSGPDEQFF
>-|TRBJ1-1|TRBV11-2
CASSLGQANTEAFF
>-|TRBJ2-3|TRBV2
CASARGGVATDTQYF
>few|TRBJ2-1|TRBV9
CASSTLTSGTYNEQFF